The rows below give T cell receptor beta chains drawn from one sample of a study of T cells and copy number aberrations in small-cell lung cancer. TCRdb's table, derived via immunoSEQ multiplex PCR, lists solely in-frame clones and lacks some. The table includes some 490 clones, 92% detected once. Material: tumor tissue. These receptors were taken from a man between 50 and 59 years old with small cell lung cancer. Each CDR3 is given with its conserved first and last residue. D genes are given only for firm matches. Some rows have no size entry. The others give once, few or many, or a class for an expanded clone.

v_call	j_call	clone_size	d_call	cdr3_length	cdr3_aa	cdr3_nt
TRBV30	TRBJ1-5	NA	NA	16	CAWSAGPGQKGQPQHF	TGTGCCTGGAGTGCCGGCCCGGGGCAGAAGGGTCAGCCCCAGCATTTT
TRBV25-1	TRBJ1-6	NA	NA	14	CASSDNRAHSPLHF	TGTGCCAGCAGTGATAACAGGGCGCATTCACCCCTCCACTTT
TRBV4-1	TRBJ2-7	NA	NA	14	CASSQGTSSYEQYF	TGCGCCAGCAGCCAAGGGACCTCGTCCTACGAGCAGTACTTC
TRBV6-5	TRBJ2-6	few	NA	14	CASSLGSRANVLTF	TGTGCCAGCAGTTTGGGATCCAGAGCCAACGTCCTGACTTTC
TRBV19	TRBJ1-1	NA	NA	15	CASSPSDGDDTEAFF	TGTGCCAGTAGTCCCTCGGACGGGGACGACACTGAAGCTTTCTTT
TRBV5-1	TRBJ2-7	few	NA	16	CASSLVWGALPYEQYF	TGCGCCAGCAGCTTGGTGTGGGGGGCGCTTCCCTACGAGCAGTACTTC
TRBV10-1	TRBJ2-4	NA	NA	10	CASSDFPQYF	TGCGCCAGCAGTGACTTTCCCCAGTACTTC
TRBV7-2	TRBJ2-7	NA	TRBD2	16	CASSAGTSGYSYEQYF	TGTGCCAGCAGCGCCGGGACTAGCGGGTACTCCTACGAGCAGTACTTC
TRBV7-2	TRBJ1-1	NA	TRBD1	15	CASSLRGQVNTEAFF	TGTGCCAGCAGCTTAAGGGGACAGGTGAACACTGAAGCTTTCTTT
TRBV6-4	TRBJ1-1	NA	NA	13	CASSTFLNTEAFF	TGTGCCAGCAGTACATTCTTGAACACTGAAGCTTTCTTT
TRBV5-1	TRBJ2-2	NA	NA	17	CASRVSGGGSNTGELFF	TGCGCCAGCAGGGTATCAGGCGGCGGTTCGAACACCGGGGAGCTGTTTTTT
TRBV5-1	TRBJ2-3	NA	NA	15	CASSPQGSQTDTQYF	TGCGCCAGCAGCCCACAGGGCTCGCAGACAGATACGCAGTATTTT
TRBV5-5	TRBJ2-7	NA	NA	15	CASSGGGGSIYEQYF	TGTGCCAGCAGCGGAGGGGGCGGGAGTATATACGAGCAGTACTTC
TRBV7-8	TRBJ1-4	NA	NA	18	CATGSGILGGGIGEKLFF	TGTGCCACGGGGTCCGGGATTCTTGGTGGAGGGATAGGCGAAAAACTGTTTTTT
TRBV7-2	TRBJ2-7	NA	NA	13	CASSQMANHEQYF	TGTGCCAGCAGCCAGATGGCTAATCATGAGCAGTACTTC
TRBV12-5	TRBJ1-5	NA	NA	11	CASGFNQPQHF	TGTGCTAGTGGTTTCAATCAGCCCCAGCATTTT
TRBV5-6	TRBJ2-7	NA	NA	14	CASSSRQSVYEQYF	TGTGCCAGCAGCTCAAGACAGAGTGTATACGAGCAGTACTTC
TRBV19	TRBJ2-7	few	TRBD1	13	CASSRDRGGEQYF	TGTGCCAGTAGTAGGGACAGGGGGGGTGAGCAGTACTTC
TRBV9	TRBJ2-7	few	TRBD1	15	CASSQSTGQGSEQYF	TGTGCCAGCAGCCAATCCACGGGACAGGGTTCCGAGCAGTACTTC
TRBV4-1	TRBJ1-1	NA	NA	15	CASSQDGTGDTEAFF	TGCGCCAGCAGCCAAGACGGGACGGGGGACACTGAAGCTTTCTTT
TRBV29-1	TRBJ2-1	once	NA	12	CSVVGSDHEQFF	TGCAGCGTGGTTGGTAGCGACCATGAGCAGTTCTTC
TRBV4-1	TRBJ2-3	NA	NA	16	CASSQDRGRVSDTQYF	TGCGCCAGCAGCCAAGATCGAGGCAGGGTATCCGATACGCAGTATTTT
TRBV28	TRBJ1-2	NA	TRBD1	14	CASIATGTNYGYTF	TGTGCCAGCATCGCGACAGGGACCAACTATGGCTACACCTTC
TRBV19	TRBJ1-2	NA	TRBD1	13	CASSSRGHYGYTF	TGTGCCAGTAGTTCCAGGGGGCACTATGGCTACACCTTC
TRBV10-3	TRBJ1-1	NA	TRBD1	17	CAIRGTGATGTNTEAFF	TGTGCCATCCGGGGAACCGGGGCGACAGGGACGAACACTGAAGCTTTCTTT
TRBV6-5	TRBJ1-6	NA	TRBD1	13	CASSWTGDSPLHF	TGTGCCAGCAGTTGGACAGGGGATTCACCCCTCCACTTT
TRBV15	TRBJ1-2	once	NA	15	CATSRDRGNNYGYTF	TGTGCCACCAGCAGAGATAGGGGGAATAACTATGGCTACACCTTC
TRBV7-2	TRBJ2-3	NA	NA	14	CASSLAGATDTQYF	TGTGCCAGCAGCTTAGCGGGGGCCACAGATACGCAGTATTTT
TRBV29-1	TRBJ1-2	NA	NA	12	CSVEIQPGGYTF	TGCAGCGTTGAGATACAGCCGGGTGGCTACACCTTC
TRBV10-3	TRBJ2-4	NA	NA	16	CAISESLGLAKNIQYF	TGTGCCATCAGTGAGTCTTTGGGCTTAGCCAAAAACATTCAGTACTTC
TRBV9	TRBJ2-1	NA	TRBD2	16	CASSVDGGGVHNEQFF	TGTGCCAGCAGCGTAGATGGCGGGGGGGTTCACAATGAGCAGTTCTTC
TRBV5-1	TRBJ1-1	few	NA	15	CASSLATGRNTEAFF	TGCGCCAGCAGCTTGGCCACAGGCAGGAACACTGAAGCTTTCTTT
TRBV18	TRBJ1-2	NA	NA	15	CASSPGMRLDYGYTF	TGTGCCAGCTCCCCGGGAATGAGGTTAGACTATGGCTACACCTTC
TRBV5-1	TRBJ2-3	NA	NA	15	CASSRYSGNTDTQYF	TGCGCCAGCAGCCGTTACTCGGGGAACACAGATACGCAGTATTTT
TRBV5-1	TRBJ1-5	NA	NA	13	CASSLDTNQPQHF	TGCGCCAGCAGCCTAGACACCAATCAGCCCCAGCATTTT
TRBV5-1	TRBJ2-3	NA	NA	15	CASSLEDTARDTQYF	TGCGCCAGCAGCTTGGAGGATACCGCCCGGGATACGCAGTATTTT
TRBV5-1	TRBJ1-5	NA	NA	11	CASSPHQPQHF	TGCGCCAGCAGCCCCCATCAACCCCAGCATTTT
TRBV7-8	TRBJ2-1	NA	TRBD2	17	CASSLKEVVAGGVEQFF	TGTGCCAGCAGCCTTAAAGAGGTGGTAGCGGGAGGGGTTGAGCAGTTCTTC
TRBV29-1	TRBJ2-3	NA	NA	15	CSVEGAGVSTDTQYF	TGCAGCGTTGAAGGGGCAGGGGTGAGCACAGATACGCAGTATTTT
TRBV2	TRBJ2-2	NA	NA	14	CASRSRANTGELFF	TGTGCCAGTAGGTCCAGGGCGAACACCGGGGAGCTGTTTTTT
TRBV6-1	TRBJ1-4	once	TRBD1	14	CASRGTGRIEKLFF	TGTGCCAGCAGAGGGACAGGGAGGATTGAAAAACTGTTTTTT
TRBV13	TRBJ2-7	NA	NA	15	CAGSLSYSTSYEQYF	TGTGCCGGCAGCTTATCCTACTCCACCTCCTACGAGCAGTACTTC
TRBV2	TRBJ2-7	NA	TRBD1	14	CASKDRFGSYEQYF	TGTGCCAGCAAGGACAGGTTTGGCTCCTACGAGCAGTACTTC
TRBV2	TRBJ2-1	NA	NA	13	CASSGTSYNEQFF	TGTGCCAGCAGTGGTACGTCCTACAATGAGCAGTTCTTC